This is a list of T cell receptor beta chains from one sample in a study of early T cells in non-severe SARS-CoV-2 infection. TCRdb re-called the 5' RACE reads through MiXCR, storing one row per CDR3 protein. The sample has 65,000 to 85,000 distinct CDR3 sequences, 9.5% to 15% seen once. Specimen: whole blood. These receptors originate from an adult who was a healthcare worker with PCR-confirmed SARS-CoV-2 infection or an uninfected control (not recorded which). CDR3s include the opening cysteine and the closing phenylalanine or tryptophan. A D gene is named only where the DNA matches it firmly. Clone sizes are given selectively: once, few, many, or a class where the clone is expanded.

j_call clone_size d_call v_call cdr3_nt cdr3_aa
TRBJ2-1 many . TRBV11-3 TGTGCCAGCAGCCCCGCGGGTAATGAGCAGTTCTTC CASSPAGNEQFF
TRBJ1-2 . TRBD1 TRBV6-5 TGTGCCAGCAGTTGCACAACAGGGCAGGGGGACTATGGCTACACCTTC CASSCTTGQGDYGYTF
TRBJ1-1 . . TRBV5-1 TGCGCCAGCAGCGGAGATCCGAAGAACACTGAAGCTTTCTTT CASSGDPKNTEAFF
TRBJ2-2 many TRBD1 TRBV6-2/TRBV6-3 TGTGCCAGCAGTTCGGGGACAGGGGACACCGGGGAGCTGTTTTTT CASSSGTGDTGELFF
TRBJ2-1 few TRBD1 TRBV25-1 TGTGCCAGCAGTGAATCTAAGACAGGGGGAGGCTCCTACAATGAGCAGTTCTTC CASSESKTGGGSYNEQFF
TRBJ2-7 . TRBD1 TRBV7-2 TGTGCCAGCAGCACCGACAGGGTATCCTACGAGCAGTACTTC CASSTDRVSYEQYF
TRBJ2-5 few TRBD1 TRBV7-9 TGTGCCAGCAGCCAGGACAGGGCCCAAGAGACCCAGTACTTC CASSQDRAQETQYF
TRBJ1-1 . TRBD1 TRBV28 TGTGCCAGCAGTCGATGGACAGGAGTCCGGTCAGCTTTCTTT CASSRWTGVRSAFF
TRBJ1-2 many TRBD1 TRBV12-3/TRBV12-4 TGTGCCAGCACCCCAAGGGAGGGGGCCTATGGCTACACCTTC CASTPREGAYGYTF
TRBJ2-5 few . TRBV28 TGTGCAACGGGGCCTCAAGAGACCCAGTACTTC CATGPQETQYF
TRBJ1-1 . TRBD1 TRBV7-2 TGTGCCAGCAGCCCCCGGACAGGGATGAACACTGAAGCTTTCTTT CASSPRTGMNTEAFF
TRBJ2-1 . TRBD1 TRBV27 TGTGCCAGCAGACAGGGGTGGAAGAACTACAATGAGCAGTTCTTC CASRQGWKNYNEQFF
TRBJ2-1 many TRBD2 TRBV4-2 TGTGCCAGCAGCCAAGGAACTAGCGGGGGGGCCAGTGAGCAGTTCTTC CASSQGTSGGASEQFF
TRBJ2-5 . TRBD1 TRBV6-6 TGTGCCAGCAGTTACAGGGATGACAGGGTCCAAGAGACCCAGTACTTC CASSYRDDRVQETQYF
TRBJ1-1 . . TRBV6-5 TGTGCCAGCAGTTACTCGAACAGGGCAGACACTGAAGCTTTCTTT CASSYSNRADTEAFF
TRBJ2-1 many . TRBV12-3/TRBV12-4 TGTGCCAGCAGTCCCGGTGGGGGGGCCACCTACAATGAGCAGTTCTTC CASSPGGGATYNEQFF
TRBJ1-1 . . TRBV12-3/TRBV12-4 TGTGCCAGCAGTTCCTCTCTTGACTTGAGAGCTTTCTTT CASSSSLDLRAFF
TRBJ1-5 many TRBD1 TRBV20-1 TGCAGTGCTAGCTCAGGGGGGCATTATAGCAATCAGCCCCAGCATTTT CSASSGGHYSNQPQHF
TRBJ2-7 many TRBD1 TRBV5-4 TGTGCCAGCAGCGGGGGACAGGGAGGTGCCTACGAGCAGTACTTC CASSGGQGGAYEQYF
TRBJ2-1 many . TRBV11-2 TGTGCCAGCAGCTCGTTCAATGAGCAGTTCTTC CASSSFNEQFF
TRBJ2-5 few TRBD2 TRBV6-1 TGTGCCAGCAGTGGACTAGCGGGGGTTCAAGAGACCCAGTACTTC CASSGLAGVQETQYF
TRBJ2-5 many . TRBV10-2 TGCGCCAGCAGTGAGCCAAGACAGGTCCAAGAGACCCAGTACTTC CASSEPRQVQETQYF
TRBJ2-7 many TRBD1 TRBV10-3 TGTGCCACCTGGACAGGGGATTTGAGTGAGCAGTACTTC CATWTGDLSEQYF
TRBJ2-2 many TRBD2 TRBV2 TGTGCCAGCAGTCCCCTGGGACTAGCGGGAGGGAACACCGGGGAGCTGTTTTTT CASSPLGLAGGNTGELFF
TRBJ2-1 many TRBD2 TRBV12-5 TGTGCTAGTGGTTTGGCACTAGCGGGATCCTACAATGAGCAGTTCTTC CASGLALAGSYNEQFF
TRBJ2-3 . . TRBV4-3 TGCGCCAGCAGCCAAGATATAGTAAGGGGAGATACGCAGTATTTT CASSQDIVRGDTQYF
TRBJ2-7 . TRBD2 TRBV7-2 TGTGCCAGCAGCTTAAATTCTTGGGCGACTAGCGGGAGCTCATACGAGCAGTACTTC CASSLNSWATSGSSYEQYF
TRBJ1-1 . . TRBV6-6 TGTGCCAGCAGTTCGCAGGGGTTCGACACTGAAGCTTTCTTT CASSSQGFDTEAFF